Listed here are 19 T cell receptor beta chains from one sample, sequenced in a study of CD8+ T cells in alopecia areata. The authors extracted RNA and reverse transcribed it into cDNA as the sequencing template. Sequencing was performed with immunoSEQ multiplex PCR; in TCRdb, only in-frame clones are kept and a portion is missing. The table shows some 170,000 clones, with 58% occurring only once. Noted treatment: oral pan-JAK inhibitor, 5-10 mg twice daily. The sequenced sample was CD4+ T cells sorted from blood, obtained at week 56, from a patient treated with tofacitinib. These receptors originate from a human donor with alopecia areata.

The J gene is TRBJ2-7, the V gene TRBV9; the match to TRBD1 covers 7 bases. The CDR3 has 14 residues. V was clipped by 2 bases and J by 3 bases; unmatched bases: 5. From germline, CDR1 is SGDLS and CDR2 YYNGEE. The CDR3 DNA reads as TGTGCCAGCAGCGTCGGGACAGACCACTACGAGCAGTACTTC. Its translation is CASSVGTDHYEQYF.

This chain connects TRBV6-5 to TRBJ2-1; 7 bases agree with TRBD1. CDR3 length: 16 amino acids. Looked up from germline, CDR1 is MNHEY and CDR2 is SVGAGI. V was clipped by 4 bases and J by 5 bases; unmatched bases: 11. CDR3 sequence: CASSSIPGQKNNEQFF. The CDR3 coding sequence is TGTGCCAGCAGTTCCATACCGGGACAGAAAAACAATGAGCAGTTCTTC.

This clone appeared a few times. V usage is TRBV6-5 and J usage is TRBJ2-4, with TRBD1 identical over 9 bases. The CDR3 length is 16 residues. V shed 2 bases and J 4 bases; nucleotides not matched to a gene: 6. Germline CDR1 MNHEY, CDR2 SVGAGI. The CDR3 DNA follows: TGTGCCAGCAGTTACGCCAAACAGGGGGCAAAAAACATTCAGTACTTC. Amino acid sequence: CASSYAKQGAKNIQYF.

This chain connects TRBV7-9 to TRBJ2-4; D ambiguous. V lost 1 base and J 6 bases, leaving 13 bases between the germline ends. The CDR3 consists of 15 residues. Germline V gene lookup returns CDR1 SEHNR and CDR2 FQNEAQ (reference sequence). The CDR3 spells CASSLVPAPGNIQYF. Here the CDR3 DNA reads TGTGCCAGCAGCTTAGTACCCGCCCCGGGAAACATTCAGTACTTC.

The J gene is TRBJ2-7, the V gene TRBV2; D not resolved. V dropped 6 bases and J dropped 2 bases, with 8 bases sitting between them. The CDR3 runs to 12 residues. CDR1 and CDR2 from the germline V gene are SNHLY and FYNNEI. The CDR3 sequence is CASRVTAYEQYF. CDR3 DNA sequence: TGTGCCAGCAGGGTGACTGCCTACGAGCAGTACTTC.

The genes are TRBV27 and TRBJ2-7; 8 bases are a match to TRBD1. The CDR3 has 16 amino acids. The V gene's germline CDR1 is MNHEY and CDR2 SMNVEV (reference sequence). With 5 bases clipped from V and 5 bases from J, the junction kept 14 bases outside the gene matches. The CDR3 reads CASSPPDRVGWDEQYF. CDR3 DNA sequence: TGTGCCAGCAGTCCGCCGGACAGGGTTGGGTGGGACGAGCAGTACTTC.

This clone turned up a few times. V and J are TRBV7-9 and TRBJ2-1; TRBD2 might be the D (5 bases). Per the germline V gene, CDR1 is SEHNR and CDR2 is FQNEAQ (reference sequence). The V and J ends lost 3 bases and 2 bases respectively, with 8 bases between them. The CDR3 is made up of 14 amino acids. The CDR3 region has the DNA TGTGCCAGCAGCTTCGGGGTCCCCTACAATGAGCAGTTCTTC. This encodes CASSFGVPYNEQFF.

The rearrangement uses TRBV6-5 and TRBJ2-7; a weak D match, TRBD1 (6 bases). The CDR3 is made up of 12 amino acids. V was pared by 10 bases and J by 5 bases, with 15 bases between. Germline V gene lookup returns CDR1 MNHEY and CDR2 SVGAGI. The CDR3 region has the DNA TGTGCCATCCGGGACATAACGGACGAGCAGTACTTC. It yields the protein CAIRDITDEQYF.

The chain links TRBV30 to TRBJ1-6; 10 bases line up with TRBD1. From germline, CDR1 is GTSNPN and CDR2 SVGIG (reference sequence). The CDR3 is 16 residues long. V dropped 4 bases and J dropped 7; count of bases not matched to a gene: 10. CDR3 DNA: TGTGCCTGGACCGGACGACAGGGGGCGAGAAATTCACCCCTCCACTTT. Its translation is CAWTGRQGARNSPLHF.

The V and J genes are TRBV9 and TRBJ2-1; a weak D match, TRBD2 (5 bases). V gave up 4 bases and J gave up 8 bases, with 13 bases separating them. The CDR3 is made up of 13 amino acids. Germline CDR1 reads SGDLS; CDR2 reads YYNGEE. The CDR3 DNA reads TGTGCCAGCAGCTACGCGGGTCGGGATGAGCAGTTCTTC. Its translation: CASSYAGRDEQFF.

This clone showed up just a few times. The chain's CDR3 is CASSFSVNNEQFF. For the CDR3, the DNA is TGTGCCAGCAGCTTTAGCGTAAACAATGAGCAGTTCTTC. This sequence joins TRBV7-2 and TRBJ2-1; a possible D gene is TRBD2 (5 bases). The length of the CDR3 is 13 residues. Deletions cut 3 bases from V and 5 bases from J, with 8 bases between. Germline V gene lookup returns CDR1 SGHTA and CDR2 FQGNSA.

The rearrangement uses TRBV19 and TRBJ1-2, with 8 nucleotides matching TRBD1. Unmatched junction bases numbered 3, after V lost 6 bases and J lost 6 bases. The germline CDR1 and CDR2 sequences are LNHDA and SQIVND (reference sequence). This CDR3 has 12 residues. CDR3 DNA: TGTGCCAGTAGCGCCAGGGGGCATGGCTACACCTTC. It encodes CASSARGHGYTF.

The chain combines TRBV30 with TRBJ2-1; tentatively, D is TRBD1 or TRBD2 (5 bases each). The length of the CDR3 is 14 residues. Trimming left V 0 bases short and J 10 bases short, with 16 bases between. CDR1 GTSNPN and CDR2 SVGIG come from the germline V gene (reference sequence). In DNA form, the CDR3 reads TGTGCCTGGAGTGTACCGGGGACCGTATGGGAGCAGTTCTTC. The encoded protein is CAWSVPGTVWEQFF.

This clone was picked up one time. The chain employs TRBV15 and TRBJ1-5; D uncertain. CDR3 length equals 13 residues. V was cut by 4 bases and J by 4 bases, with 8 bases left in between. Germline assignment: CDR1 LNHNV and CDR2 YYDKDF (reference sequence). The CDR3 nucleotides read TGTGCCACCAGCAAGCAGATTAATCAGCCCCAGCATTTT. Its protein product is CATSKQINQPQHF.

This clone was recorded a few times. The chain links TRBV30 to TRBJ1-1; tentatively, D is TRBD1 (5 bases). Germline values: CDR1 GTSNPN, CDR2 SVGIG (reference sequence). The ends were cut back, 2 bases at V and 7 bases at J, with 11 bases in the middle. The CDR3 runs 12 residues. CDR3 region: CAWSLERGEAFF. CDR3 coding DNA: TGTGCCTGGAGTTTAGAGAGGGGTGAAGCTTTCTTT.

This chain uses TRBV7-9 with TRBJ2-3; 8 bases are a match to TRBD2. This CDR3 is 17 amino acids long. J lost 0 bases, V lost 5 bases, and 10 bases had no gene match. Germline V CDR1 and CDR2: SEHNR, FQNEAQ (reference sequence). CDR3 sequence: CASSPLERGYSTDTQYF. The CDR3 DNA is TGTGCCAGCAGCCCTCTGGAGCGGGGGTATAGCACAGATACGCAGTATTTT.

This chain connects TRBV30 to TRBJ2-5; D is possibly TRBD1 or TRBD2 (6 bases each). The germline V gene has CDR1 GTSNPN and CDR2 SVGIG (reference sequence). The CDR3 is 15 residues long. Trimming pared 3 bases from V and 0 bases from J, leaving 14 bases between. The CDR3 here is CAWSKGGPYQETQYF. The CDR3 DNA sequence: TGTGCCTGGAGCAAGGGGGGACCCTACCAAGAGACCCAGTACTTC.

The chain employs TRBV2 and TRBJ2-5, with D maybe TRBD2 (5 bases). The germline V gene encodes CDR1 SNHLY and CDR2 FYNNEI. V lost 11 bases and J lost 5, with 24 bases in between. The CDR3 is made up of 15 amino acids. The CDR3 reads CAFDLTFRGPETQYF. In DNA form, the CDR3 reads TGTGCCTTTGATTTGACCTTCAGAGGGCCGGAGACCCAGTACTTC.

V is TRBV18 and J is TRBJ2-7; possible D gene TRBD2, 6 bases. Per the germline V gene, CDR1 is KGHSH and CDR2 is LQKENI. V gave up 0 bases and J gave up 3 bases, with 12 bases separating them. The CDR3 is 15 residues long. CDR3 in amino acids: CASSPPKGGNYEQYF. The CDR3, as DNA: TGTGCCAGCTCACCACCAAAAGGAGGGAACTACGAGCAGTACTTC. Combining the CDR3 with reference TRBV18 and TRBJ2-7 gives the whole variable domain NAGVMQNPRHLVRRRGQEARLRCSPMKGHSHVYWYRQLPEEGLKFMVYLQKENIIDESGMPKERFSAEFPKEGPSILRIQQVVRGDSAAYFCASSPPKGGNYEQYFGPGTRLTVT.